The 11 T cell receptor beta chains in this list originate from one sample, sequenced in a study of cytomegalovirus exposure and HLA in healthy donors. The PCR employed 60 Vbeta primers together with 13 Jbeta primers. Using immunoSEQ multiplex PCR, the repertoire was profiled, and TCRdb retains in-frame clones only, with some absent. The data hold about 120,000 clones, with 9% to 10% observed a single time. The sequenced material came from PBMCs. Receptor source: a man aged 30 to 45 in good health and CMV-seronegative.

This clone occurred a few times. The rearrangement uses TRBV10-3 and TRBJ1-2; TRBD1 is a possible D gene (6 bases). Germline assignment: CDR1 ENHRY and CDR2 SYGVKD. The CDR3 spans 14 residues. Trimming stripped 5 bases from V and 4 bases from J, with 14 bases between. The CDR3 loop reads CAISTGRRGYGYTF. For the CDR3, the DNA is TGTGCCATCAGTACAGGGCGTCGAGGCTATGGCTACACCTTC.

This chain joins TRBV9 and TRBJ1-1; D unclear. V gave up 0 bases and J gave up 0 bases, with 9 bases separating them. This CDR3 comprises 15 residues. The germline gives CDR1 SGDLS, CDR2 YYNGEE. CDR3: CASSVVEGMNTEAFF. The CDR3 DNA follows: TGTGCCAGCAGCGTAGTTGAGGGCATGAACACTGAAGCTTTCTTT.

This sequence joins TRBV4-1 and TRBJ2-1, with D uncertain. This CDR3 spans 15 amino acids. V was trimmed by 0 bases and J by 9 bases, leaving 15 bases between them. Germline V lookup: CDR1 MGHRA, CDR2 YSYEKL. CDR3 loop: CASSQDQIGRSEQFF. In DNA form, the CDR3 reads TGCGCCAGCAGCCAAGATCAGATAGGAAGGAGTGAGCAGTTCTTC.

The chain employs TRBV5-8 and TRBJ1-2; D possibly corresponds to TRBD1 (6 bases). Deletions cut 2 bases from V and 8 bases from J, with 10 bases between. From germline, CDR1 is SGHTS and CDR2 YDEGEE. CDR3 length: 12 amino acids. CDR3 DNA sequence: TGTGCCAGCAGCTTACAGGGCTTCGGCTACACCTTC. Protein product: CASSLQGFGYTF.

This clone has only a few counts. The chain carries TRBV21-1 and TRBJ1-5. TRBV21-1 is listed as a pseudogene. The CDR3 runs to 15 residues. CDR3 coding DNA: TGTGCCAGCAGCAAAGCCGGGGGGCGCGCCCAGCCCCAGCATTTT. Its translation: CASSKAGGRAQPQHF.

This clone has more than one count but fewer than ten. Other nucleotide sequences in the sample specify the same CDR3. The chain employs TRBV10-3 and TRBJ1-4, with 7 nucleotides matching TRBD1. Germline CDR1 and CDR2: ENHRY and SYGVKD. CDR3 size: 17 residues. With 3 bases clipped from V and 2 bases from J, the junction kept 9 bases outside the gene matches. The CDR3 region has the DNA TGTGCCATCAGTGACCAACAGGGGCTAACGACTAATGAAAAACTGTTTTTT. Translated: CAISDQQGLTTNEKLFF.

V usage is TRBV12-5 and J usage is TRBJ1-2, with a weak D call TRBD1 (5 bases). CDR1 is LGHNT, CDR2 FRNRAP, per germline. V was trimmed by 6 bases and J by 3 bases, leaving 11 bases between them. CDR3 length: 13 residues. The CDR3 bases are TGTGCTAGTGGAACCCAGGGCCACTATGGCTACACCTTC. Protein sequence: CASGTQGHYGYTF.

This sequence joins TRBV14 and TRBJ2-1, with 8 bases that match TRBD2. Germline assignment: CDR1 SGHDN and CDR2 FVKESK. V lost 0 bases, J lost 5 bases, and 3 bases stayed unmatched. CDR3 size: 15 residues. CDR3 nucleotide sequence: TGTGCCAGCAGCCAAGATGGGACTAGAAACAATGAGCAGTTCTTC. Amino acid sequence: CASSQDGTRNNEQFF.

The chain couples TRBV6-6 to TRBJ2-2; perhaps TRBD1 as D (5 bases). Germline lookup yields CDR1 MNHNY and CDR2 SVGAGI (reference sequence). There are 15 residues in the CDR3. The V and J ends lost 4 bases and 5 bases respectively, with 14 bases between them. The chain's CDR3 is CASSCSWSGTGELFF. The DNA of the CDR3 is TGTGCCAGCAGTTGCTCTTGGTCAGGGACCGGGGAGCTGTTTTTT.

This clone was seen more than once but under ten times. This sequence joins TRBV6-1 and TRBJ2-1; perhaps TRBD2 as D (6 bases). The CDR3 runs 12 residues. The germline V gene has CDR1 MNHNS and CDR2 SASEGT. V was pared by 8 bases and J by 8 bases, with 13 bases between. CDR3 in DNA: TGTGCCAGCGCGGTTCGCGGGGATGAGCAGTTCTTC. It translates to CASAVRGDEQFF.

The DNA of the CDR3 is TGTGCCAGTAGTTTACGGGGGGGGGACCCGAACACTGAAGCTTTCTTT. Translating gives CASSLRGGDPNTEAFF. V is TRBV19 and J is TRBJ1-1; a weak D match, TRBD1 (5 bases). The length of the CDR3 is 16 residues. Trimming shortened V by 5 bases and J by 1 base, and 17 bases separated the two germline ends. CDR1 LNHDA and CDR2 SQIVND come from the germline V gene (reference sequence).